This T cell receptor beta chain derives from a study of control samples from healthy donors and cancer patients. CDR1 SGHTA and CDR2 FQGTGA come from the germline V gene. With 2 bases removed from V and 0 bases from J, the gap between germline ends came to 8 bases. CDR3 length: 14 residues. Some clones are missing from TCRdb's copy, which holds only in-frame ones; the method was immunoSEQ multiplex PCR. The sample holds approximately 120,000 clones, approximately 90% seen once. The TCR comes from a woman aged 50 to 60 in good health. The sequenced sample was blood. The chain couples TRBV7-3 to TRBJ2-7; tentatively, D is TRBD2 (5 bases). The DNA for the CDR3 is TGTGCCAGCAGCTTACATGCGGGCTCCTACGAGCAGTACTTC. Its protein product is CASSLHAGSYEQYF.